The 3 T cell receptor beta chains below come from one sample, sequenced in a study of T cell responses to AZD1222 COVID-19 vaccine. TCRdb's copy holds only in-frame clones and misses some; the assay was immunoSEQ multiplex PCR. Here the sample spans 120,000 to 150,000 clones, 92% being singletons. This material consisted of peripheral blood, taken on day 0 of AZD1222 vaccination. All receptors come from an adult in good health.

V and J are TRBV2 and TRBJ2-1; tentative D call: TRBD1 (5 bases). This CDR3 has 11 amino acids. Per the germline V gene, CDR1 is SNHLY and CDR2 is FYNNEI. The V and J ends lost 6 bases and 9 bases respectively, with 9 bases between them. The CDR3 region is CASRWGGEQFF. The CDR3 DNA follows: TGTGCCAGCAGATGGGGCGGTGAGCAGTTCTTC.

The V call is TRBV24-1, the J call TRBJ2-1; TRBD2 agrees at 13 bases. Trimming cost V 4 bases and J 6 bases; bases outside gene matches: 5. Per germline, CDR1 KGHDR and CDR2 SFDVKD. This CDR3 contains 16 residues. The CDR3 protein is CATSDPGLAGFNEQFF. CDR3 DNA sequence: TGTGCCACCAGTGACCCGGGACTAGCGGGGTTCAATGAGCAGTTCTTC.

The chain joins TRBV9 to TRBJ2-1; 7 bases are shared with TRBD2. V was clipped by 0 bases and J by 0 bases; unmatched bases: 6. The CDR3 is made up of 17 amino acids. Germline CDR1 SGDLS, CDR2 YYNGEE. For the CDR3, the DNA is TGTGCCAGCAGCGTAGCCTTCTCTAGCGGCTCCTACAATGAGCAGTTCTTC. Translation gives CASSVAFSSGSYNEQFF.